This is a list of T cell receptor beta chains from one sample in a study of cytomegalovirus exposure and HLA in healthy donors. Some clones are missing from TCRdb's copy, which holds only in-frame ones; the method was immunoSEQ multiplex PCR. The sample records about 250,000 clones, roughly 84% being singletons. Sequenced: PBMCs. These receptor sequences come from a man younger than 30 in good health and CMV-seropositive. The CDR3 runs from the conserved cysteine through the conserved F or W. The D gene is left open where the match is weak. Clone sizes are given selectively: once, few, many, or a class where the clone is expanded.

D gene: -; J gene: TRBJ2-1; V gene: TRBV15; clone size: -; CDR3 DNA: TGTGCCACCAGCAGGGAAGGTTACAATGAGCAGTTCTTC; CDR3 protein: CATSREGYNEQFF
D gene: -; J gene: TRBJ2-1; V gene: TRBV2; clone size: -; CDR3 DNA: TGTGCCAGCAGTGAACTCTCGGGTGAGCAGTTCTTC; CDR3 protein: CASSELSGEQFF
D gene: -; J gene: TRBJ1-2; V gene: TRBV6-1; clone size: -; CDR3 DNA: TGTGCCAGCAGTTCCGGGACGGTCTATGGCTACACCTTC; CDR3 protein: CASSSGTVYGYTF
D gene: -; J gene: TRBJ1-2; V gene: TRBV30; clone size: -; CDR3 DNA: TGTGCCTGGAGAATGCGGAGGGAGGACTATGGCTACACCTTC; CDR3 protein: CAWRMRREDYGYTF
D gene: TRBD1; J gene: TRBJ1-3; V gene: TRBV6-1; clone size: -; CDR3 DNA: TGTGCCAGCAGCCACAGGGGGCTTGGAAACACCATATATTTT; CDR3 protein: CASSHRGLGNTIYF
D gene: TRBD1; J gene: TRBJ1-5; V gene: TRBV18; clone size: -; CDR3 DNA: TGTGCCAGCTCACCTGGGACAGGCATCAATCAGCCCCAGCATTTT; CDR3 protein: CASSPGTGINQPQHF
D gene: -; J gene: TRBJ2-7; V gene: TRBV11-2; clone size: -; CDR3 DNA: TGTGCCAGCAGCTTCGAGACAGCACTCTACGAGCAGTACTTC; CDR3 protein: CASSFETALYEQYF
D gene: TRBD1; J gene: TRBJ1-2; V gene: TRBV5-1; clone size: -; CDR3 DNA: TGCGCCAGCAGAAACGGGCAGGGGGGAGGATATGGCTACACCTTC; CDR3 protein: CASRNGQGGGYGYTF
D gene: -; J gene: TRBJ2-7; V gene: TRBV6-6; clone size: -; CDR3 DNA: TGTGCCAGCAGTCCCGACAGCTCCTACGAGCAGTACTTC; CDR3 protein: CASSPDSSYEQYF
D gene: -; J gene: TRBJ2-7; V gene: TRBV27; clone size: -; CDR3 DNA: TGTGCCAGCAGCCCCTGGGGGGGCGCATCAAACGAGCAGTACTTC; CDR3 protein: CASSPWGGASNEQYF
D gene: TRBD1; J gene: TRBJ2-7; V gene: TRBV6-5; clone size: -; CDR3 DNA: TGTGCCAGCAGTTATTTGGACAGGGGGTACGAGCAGTACTTC; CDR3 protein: CASSYLDRGYEQYF
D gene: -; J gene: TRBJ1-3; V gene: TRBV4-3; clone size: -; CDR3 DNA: TGCGCCAGCAGCCAAGATGGTTACACCATATATTTT; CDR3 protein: CASSQDGYTIYF
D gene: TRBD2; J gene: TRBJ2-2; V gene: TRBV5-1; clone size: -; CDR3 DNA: TGCGCCAGCAGCTGGGGAGGGTTAGCGGCCAACACCGGGGAGCTGTTTTTT; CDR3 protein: CASSWGGLAANTGELFF
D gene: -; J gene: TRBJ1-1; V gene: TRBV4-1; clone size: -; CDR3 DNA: TGCGCCAGCAGCCAACGGCCGGCAAAAAACACTGAAGCTTTCTTT; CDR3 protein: CASSQRPAKNTEAFF
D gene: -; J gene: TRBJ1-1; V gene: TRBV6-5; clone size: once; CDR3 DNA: TGTGCCAGCAGTTACTCGCGGACAGCCGTCTCTGAAGCTTTCTTT; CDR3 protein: CASSYSRTAVSEAFF